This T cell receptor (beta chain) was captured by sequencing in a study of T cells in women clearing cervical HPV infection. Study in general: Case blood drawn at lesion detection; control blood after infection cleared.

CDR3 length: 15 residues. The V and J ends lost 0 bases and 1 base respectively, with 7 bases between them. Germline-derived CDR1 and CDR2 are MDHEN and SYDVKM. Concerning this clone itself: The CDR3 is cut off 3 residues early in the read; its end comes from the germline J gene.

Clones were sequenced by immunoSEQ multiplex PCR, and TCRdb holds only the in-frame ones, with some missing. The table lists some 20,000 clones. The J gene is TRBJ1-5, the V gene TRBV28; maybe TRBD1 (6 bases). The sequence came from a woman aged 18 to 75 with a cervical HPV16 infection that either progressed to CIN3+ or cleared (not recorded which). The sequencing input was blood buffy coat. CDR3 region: CASSLWQGSNQPQHF. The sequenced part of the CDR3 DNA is TGTGCCAGCAGTTTATGGCAGGGGAGCAATCAGCCC.